What follows is one T cell receptor (beta chain) and its context. TCRdb keeps only in-frame clones here, not all; method: immunoSEQ multiplex PCR. Counted here are approximately 300,000 clones, roughly 86% occurring once; the ten biggest clones make up roughly 10%. The sample originates from a study of blood T cell repertoires in COVID-19. Study details: T cells, B-cell-depleted T cells, or PBMCs supplied cDNA or gDNA.

The junction had 4 bases not matched to a gene; V was cut back by 6 bases and J by 6 bases. CDR1 is MNHEY and CDR2 is SMNVEV in the germline V gene (reference sequence). This CDR3 contains 13 residues. Seattle's enrolled individuals joined amid active infection and were then monitored longitudinally. The V call is TRBV27, the J call TRBJ1-4, with 7 bases matching TRBD1. Input material: peripheral blood. The TCR was taken from a young woman with COVID-19, enrolled during active disease. The CDR3 sequence: CASRGTGDEKLFF. CDR3 DNA: TGTGCCAGCAGGGGAACAGGGGATGAAAAACTGTTTTTT. Looking up the rest from reference TRBV27 and TRBJ1-4 gives the full variable domain: EAQVTQNPRYLITVTGKKLTVTCSQNMNHEYMSWYRQDPGLGLRQIYYSMNVEVTDKGDVPEGYKVSRKEKRNFPLILESPSPNQTSLYFCASRGTGDEKLFFGSGTQLSVL.